One and the same sample provided the 32 T cell receptor beta chains below, sequenced in a study of T cells expressing NK-cell markers. Reanalyzing the 5' RACE reads, TCRdb keeps one entry per CDR3 protein, without DNA. The sample has 550,000 or so distinct CDR3 sequences. The material sequenced was blood T cells: a sorted CD56 or NKG2C T cell subset, CD4+ or CD8+ T cells, or bulk PBMC T cells (not recorded which). These receptors all stem from a man younger than 35 in good health.

The CDR3: CASSLGQAGHGELFF. The chain is built from TRBV12-3 or TRBV12-4 and TRBJ2-2; TCRdb outputs TRBD1, but without DNA this stays unchecked. The CDR3 extends over 15 amino acids.

The chain has TRBV29-1 and TRBJ2-1; TCRdb returns TRBD2, unconfirmable since there is no DNA. Per the germline V gene, CDR1 is SQVTM and CDR2 is ANQGSEA. The CDR3 is 16 amino acids. CDR3 loop: CSVGGLAGVAYNEQFF.

The chain recombines TRBV25-1 with TRBJ1-1; absent DNA, TCRdb's TRBD1 call cannot be checked. The CDR3 is made up of 16 amino acids. Germline V CDR1 and CDR2: MGHDK, SYGVNS. The CDR3: CASSEGTGSFYTEAFF.

The chain links TRBV7-9 to TRBJ2-1. The CDR3 is 12 amino acids. In germline, CDR1 is SEHNR, CDR2 FQNEAQ (reference sequence). The CDR3 reads CASSLTLTEQFF.

The chain uses TRBV6-2 or TRBV6-3 and TRBJ2-1; TCRdb's D gene call, TRBD1, goes unchecked for lack of DNA. CDR3 length: 15 amino acids. Germline V CDR1 and CDR2: MNHEY, SVGEGT. The CDR3 is CASSYGNRVEAEQFF.

The chain couples TRBV9 to TRBJ2-1. Germline assignment: CDR1 SGDLS and CDR2 YYNGEE. The CDR3 is 14 amino acids. The CDR3 reads CASSVASLYNEQFF.

The chain combines TRBV15 with TRBJ2-1; without DNA, the TCRdb call of TRBD2 cannot be checked. Germline V gene lookup returns CDR1 LNHNV and CDR2 YYDKDF (reference sequence). The CDR3 spans 14 residues. The CDR3 region is CATRTGGDYNEQFF.

The rearrangement uses TRBV24-1 and TRBJ2-3; TCRdb reports TRBD2, a call that lacks DNA to check it against. From germline, CDR1 is KGHDR and CDR2 SFDVKD. The CDR3 extends over 14 amino acids. The CDR3 protein is CATMGDSSPDTQYF.

The rearrangement uses TRBV5-5 and TRBJ2-2. Germline V gives CDR1 SGHKS, CDR2 YYEKEE (reference sequence). This CDR3 region has 14 residues. CDR3 region: CASSLDPNTGELFF.

This chain connects TRBV7-8 to TRBJ1-1; no DNA is available, so the TRBD1 call from TCRdb remains unchecked. The germline CDR1 and CDR2 sequences are SGHVS and FQNEAQ. The CDR3 has 15 residues. CDR3 loop: CASSLGRTGYLMAFF.

This sequence joins TRBV6-5 and TRBJ1-2; the D call of TRBD1 rests on TCRdb alone, since no DNA is present to check it. The V gene's germline CDR1 is MNHEY and CDR2 SVGAGI. The CDR3 extends over 12 amino acids. The chain's CDR3 is CASSFDSYRYTF.

The rearrangement joins TRBV10-3 to TRBJ2-3; lacking DNA, the TRBD1 call made by TCRdb goes unchecked. CDR3 length equals 16 residues. Germline V gene sequence: CDR1 ENHRY, CDR2 SYGVKD. The CDR3 protein is CAPPGPAAASTDTQYF.

This chain connects TRBV7-9 to TRBJ2-5; checking the TCRdb D call of TRBD1 is not possible without DNA. The length of the CDR3 is 14 residues. Germline V gene data show CDR1 as SEHNR and CDR2 as FQNEAQ (reference sequence). The CDR3 loop reads CASTRGQSQETQYF.

This sequence joins TRBV12-3 or TRBV12-4 and TRBJ2-3; TCRdb returns TRBD2, unconfirmable since there is no DNA. The CDR3 has 17 residues. The CDR3 loop is CASRDETSGRSTDTQYF.

J is TRBJ2-1 and V is TRBV24-1. This CDR3 contains 15 residues. The germline CDR1 and CDR2 sequences are KGHDR and SFDVKD. The CDR3 reads CATSVHSTSINEQFF.

The chain carries TRBV29-1 and TRBJ2-3; the TCRdb call, TRBD1, lacks DNA for checking. From germline, CDR1 is SQVTM and CDR2 ANQGSEA. The CDR3 contains 14 residues. This chain's CDR3 is CSVRGDRVGDTQYF.

The V call is TRBV27, the J call TRBJ2-7; TCRdb proposes TRBD2, but this gene call is untestable without DNA. Germline CDR1 reads MNHEY; CDR2 reads SMNVEV (reference sequence). The CDR3 is 16 amino acids. The CDR3 sequence is CASGEAGTTSPYEQYF.

CDR3 protein: CASSPGTGLLGAFF. V is TRBV12-3 or TRBV12-4 and J is TRBJ1-1; with no DNA, the TCRdb D assignment of TRBD1 cannot be verified. The CDR3 covers 14 residues.

The CDR3 reads CASSLGAGGRNEQFF. The chain joins TRBV7-6 to TRBJ2-1. CDR3 length equals 15 residues. Germline loops: CDR1 SGHVS, CDR2 FNYEAQ.

The V call is TRBV7-2, the J call TRBJ2-1. The CDR3 spans 16 residues. Per germline, CDR1 SGHTA and CDR2 FQGNSA. CDR3 amino acids: CASSFLDQVGYNEQFF.

The chain carries TRBV4-2 and TRBJ2-1; TCRdb designates TRBD2, a call that cannot be tested without DNA. The CDR3 extends over 15 amino acids. Germline V gene sequence: CDR1 LGHNA, CDR2 YNFKEQ. CDR3 in amino acids: CASRNRGSGDNEQFF.

The genes are TRBV5-1 and TRBJ1-1. The CDR3 loop spans 14 amino acids. Germline CDR1 reads SGHRS; CDR2 reads YFSETQ. CDR3 in amino acids: CASSLAEWAAEAFF.

The gene calls are TRBV12-3 or TRBV12-4 and TRBJ1-4. CDR3 length equals 12 residues. Here the CDR3 reads CASSPSFGKLFF.

The rearrangement uses TRBV27 and TRBJ2-5; TCRdb proposes TRBD2, but this gene call is untestable without DNA. CDR3 length: 15 residues. CDR1 is MNHEY and CDR2 is SMNVEV in the germline V gene (reference sequence). The CDR3 loop is CASSFSLQGLETQYF.

V is TRBV6-5 and J is TRBJ2-5; TCRdb reports TRBD2, a call that lacks DNA to check it against. Per the germline V gene, CDR1 is MNHEY and CDR2 is SVGAGI. This CDR3 comprises 14 residues. CDR3: CASSSSGSQETQYF.

The genes are TRBV10-3 and TRBJ2-2; TCRdb designates TRBD2, a call that cannot be tested without DNA. The CDR3 covers 17 residues. Germline CDR1 and CDR2: ENHRY and SYGVKD. CDR3 region: CAIKGGLGTPYTGELFF.

V and J are TRBV29-1 and TRBJ2-4; with no DNA, the TCRdb D assignment of TRBD1 cannot be verified. Germline V gives CDR1 SQVTM, CDR2 ANQGSEA. This CDR3 comprises 15 residues. The CDR3 here is CSVEVPLLAKNIQYF. Filled out from reference TRBV29-1 and TRBJ2-4, the complete variable domain reads SAVISQKPSRDICQRGTSLTIQCQVDSQVTMMFWYRQQPGQSLTLIATANQGSEATYESGFVIDKFPISRPNLTFSTLTVSNMSPEDSSIYLCSVEVPLLAKNIQYFGAGTRLSVL.

Here the CDR3 reads CASSGYRGFNNEKLFF. The rearrangement uses TRBV25-1 and TRBJ1-4; TCRdb lists TRBD1, though no DNA is available to test this call. The CDR3 consists of 16 residues. CDR1 MGHDK and CDR2 SYGVNS come from the germline V gene.

V gene TRBV27 combines with J gene TRBJ1-1; checking the TCRdb D call of TRBD1 is not possible without DNA. Germline CDR1 reads MNHEY; CDR2 reads SMNVEV (reference sequence). The CDR3 extends over 16 amino acids. This chain's CDR3 is CASSWGPGQGVAEAFF.

The chain joins TRBV12-3 or TRBV12-4 to TRBJ2-1. This CDR3 comprises 17 residues. CDR3 loop: CASSLVGLTSSYNEQFF.

This chain joins TRBV20-1 and TRBJ1-2; with no DNA, the TCRdb D assignment of TRBD1 cannot be verified. The CDR3 sequence is 15 residues long. CDR1 DFQATT and CDR2 SNEGSKA come from the germline V gene (reference sequence). CDR3: CSAASPIQALDGYTF.

V is TRBV9 and J is TRBJ2-5; TCRdb indicates TRBD1, and absent DNA this call remains unverified. The CDR3 sequence is 15 residues long. The germline gives CDR1 SGDLS, CDR2 YYNGEE. The CDR3 here is CASSPDRGTQETQYF.